This T cell receptor (beta chain) comes out of a study of metastatic and nonmetastatic thyroid tumors. The overall study: Where malignant and benign thyroid patients were concerned, repertoires were compared across blood and tumor or nodule tissue. Study-level findings and limits: Versus benign nodules, malignant thyroid tumors reportedly had significantly higher TCR beta diversity, in blood and tumor.

In the source study's methods: A classifier for distant metastasis in papillary thyroid cancer was constructed using CDR3 differences observed across clinicopathological groups. TCRdb reanalyzed the PCR reads via MiXCR. The V and J calls here are based on TCRdb, not the publication. The sample carries tens of thousands of clones, 20% recorded once. Patients underwent thyroid surgery, and none had received any treatment before it. The germline V gene encodes CDR1 MNHEY and CDR2 SMNVEV (reference sequence). Trimming removed 2 bases from V and 5 bases from J, with 22 bases in between. The CDR3 loop spans 18 amino acids. Notes on this clone: The antigen is unknown.

The source is a female donor with papillary thyroid cancer or a benign thyroid nodule (not recorded which). Some clones in this sample may be carry-over from other donors' samples. This rearrangement joins TRBV27 to TRBJ2-1, with D possibly matching TRBD2 (5 bases). Specimen: blood. The CDR3: CASSLSGRSLGLDNEQFF. The CDR3 nucleotides read TGTGCCAGCAGTTTAAGCGGCAGGTCCCTCGGGTTGGACAATGAGCAGTTCTTC.